The clone carrying this T cell receptor beta chain appeared a few times. Its antigen is undetermined. PCR was performed a second time for about 7 to 12 cycles using a sample-barcoded 5' primer and a J-beta primer mix. TCRdb used MiXCR to reprocess the 5' RACE reads, holding one entry per CDR3 protein. Of over 750,000 distinct CDR3 sequences in the sample, more than 20% were seen once. This sample was taken from a study of blood T cells in healthy people across ages. Study-wide findings and caveats: Older age went with lower TCR beta diversity per million T cells, in a roughly linear way.

Germline V gene lookup returns CDR1 ENHRY and CDR2 SYGVKD. V lost 4 bases to trimming and J lost 4 bases, with 8 bases between them. CDR3 length: 12 amino acids. Every sample gave at least 6 micrograms of total RNA when it was extracted. These sequences were also reported in another study, on T cells of mothers and their children. As reported in that work: In unrelated and related pairs, TCR recombination output is shaped in a similar way by thymic selection.

Sequences were obtained from blood. The source of this sequence is a boy between 5 and 17 years old in good health. The rearrangement uses TRBV10-3 and TRBJ2-7, with D possibly being TRBD1 or TRBD2 (5 bases each). The CDR3 sequence: CAISAEGYEQYF. The CDR3 bases are TGTGCCATCAGTGCAGAGGGGTACGAGCAGTACTTC.